Listed here are 13 T cell receptor beta chains from one sample, sequenced in a study of cytomegalovirus exposure and HLA in healthy donors. The protocol was immunoSEQ multiplex PCR, while the TCRdb copy is restricted to in-frame clones and leaves out a portion. The table includes about 130,000 clones, nearly 90% detected once. Sequenced material: PBMCs. These receptors all come from a woman aged 18-35 years in good health and CMV-seronegative.

This clone has just one count. J is TRBJ1-2 and V is TRBV18, with TRBD1 matching over 8 bases. This CDR3 region has 14 residues. The V gene end was trimmed by 3 bases and the J gene end by 10 bases; junction bases not matched to a gene: 10. CDR1 is KGHSH, CDR2 LQKENI, per germline. The CDR3 here is CASSPPSGQAIYTF. The CDR3 nucleotides are TGTGCCAGCTCACCCCCGTCGGGACAGGCTATCTACACCTTC.

This sequence joins TRBV6-1 and TRBJ1-1; a weak D match, TRBD1 (6 bases). V lost 6 bases, J lost 1 base, and 15 bases lay in between. The germline V gene has CDR1 MNHNS and CDR2 SASEGT. The CDR3 runs 15 residues. Written as DNA, the CDR3 is TGTGCCAGCAGGAGAATTACGGGACAGAACACTGAAGCTTTCTTT. Translated: CASRRITGQNTEAFF.

This chain links TRBV6-5 with TRBJ1-1; TRBD1 aligns across 10 bases. This CDR3 has 14 amino acids. After removal of 6 bases from V and 5 bases from J, the junction contained 6 bases not matched to a gene. Germline assignment: CDR1 MNHEY and CDR2 SVGAGI. Here the CDR3 reads CASSDDRGPTEAFF. CDR3 sequence (DNA): TGTGCCAGCAGCGACGACAGGGGGCCAACTGAAGCTTTCTTT.

This chain connects TRBV11-3 to TRBJ2-1; D is possibly TRBD2 (5 bases). V was shortened by 2 bases and J by 14 bases, with 16 bases between the two germline ends. Germline assignment: CDR1 SGHNT and CDR2 YENEEA. The CDR3 runs 13 residues. CDR3 region: CASSLHDNGEKFF. The CDR3, as DNA: TGTGCCAGCAGCTTACACGACAACGGGGAGAAGTTCTTC.

The rearrangement uses TRBV7-2 and TRBJ1-3; D is unclear. CDR1 and CDR2 (germline): SGHTA, FQGNSA. Trimming pared 1 base from V and 0 bases from J, leaving 16 bases between. The CDR3 has 18 amino acids. CDR3 loop: CASSLGPLGSSSGNTIYF. The CDR3 nucleotides are TGTGCCAGCAGCTTAGGGCCACTGGGCAGCAGCTCTGGAAACACCATATATTTT.

Here the CDR3 reads CASSFGGNPALYGYTF. The DNA for the CDR3 is TGTGCCAGCAGTTTCGGAGGGAACCCCGCGCTTTATGGCTACACCTTC. The chain uses TRBV27 and TRBJ1-2; D gene unclear. The CDR3 sequence is 16 residues long. Between the trimmed V and J ends, which lost 3 bases and 5 bases, there was a span of 19 bases. CDR1 is MNHEY, CDR2 SMNVEV, per germline (reference sequence).

The chain couples TRBV19 to TRBJ1-5; D is undetermined. V gave up 3 bases and J gave up 0 bases, with 9 bases separating them. CDR1 and CDR2 (germline): LNHDA, SQIVND (reference sequence). This CDR3 is 15 amino acids long. The CDR3 bases are TGTGCCAGTAGTATCTTAGAGGGTAGCAATCAGCCCCAGCATTTT. Amino acids: CASSILEGSNQPQHF.

The genes are TRBV6-5 and TRBJ1-5; TRBD1 matches at 8 bases. Per germline, CDR1 MNHEY and CDR2 SVGAGI. The CDR3 loop spans 13 amino acids. The V segment lost 6 bases and the J segment 7 bases; nucleotides outside the gene matches: 5. The CDR3 reads CASSSTGDQPQHF. The CDR3 coding sequence is TGTGCCAGCAGCTCGACAGGGGACCAGCCCCAGCATTTT.

In its sample, this clone was seen once. The chain carries TRBV6-1 and TRBJ1-6, with D unclear. CDR1 and CDR2 (germline): MNHNS, SASEGT. The CDR3 consists of 13 residues. V lost 8 bases to trimming and J lost 9 bases, with 14 bases between them. CDR3 region: CASQGGLGSPLHF. The CDR3 nucleotides read TGTGCCAGCCAAGGAGGTCTGGGTTCACCCCTCCACTTT.

The CDR3 region has the DNA TGTGCCAGCAGCGCGGGACAGAGCACAGATACGCAGTATTTT. It encodes CASSAGQSTDTQYF. This chain uses TRBV5-6 with TRBJ2-3; the D gene is possibly TRBD1 (7 bases). From germline, CDR1 is SGHDT and CDR2 YYEEEE. V shed 4 bases and J shed 0 bases, with 9 bases lying between them. There are 14 residues in the CDR3.

The V call is TRBV5-4, the J call TRBJ2-2, with 7 bases matching TRBD2. Losses at the gene ends were 6 bases for V and 5 bases for J; bases not matched to a gene: 13. The V gene's germline CDR1 is SGHNT and CDR2 YYREEE (reference sequence). This CDR3 is built from 16 residues. In DNA, the CDR3 is TGTGCCAGCACGAGCCCGGGGGGTGAGCGTACCGGGGAGCTGTTTTTT. This gives the protein CASTSPGGERTGELFF.

The V and J genes are TRBV7-3 and TRBJ1-1, with 7 bases identical to TRBD1. V was clipped by 1 base and J by 1 base; unmatched bases: 0. The CDR3 sequence is 14 residues long. The germline V gene has CDR1 SGHTA and CDR2 FQGTGA. The CDR3 coding sequence is TGTGCCAGCAGCTTAAACAGGGGGAACACTGAAGCTTTCTTT. Its translation is CASSLNRGNTEAFF. Looking up the rest from reference TRBV7-3 and TRBJ1-1 gives the full variable domain: GAGVSQTPSNKVTEKGKYVELRCDPISGHTALYWYRQSLGQGPEFLIYFQGTGAADDSGLPNDRFFAVRPEGSVSTLKIQRTERGDSAVYLCASSLNRGNTEAFFGQGTRLTVV.

J is TRBJ1-3 and V is TRBV2, with TRBD1 as a possible D gene (6 bases). The germline V gene encodes CDR1 SNHLY and CDR2 FYNNEI. The CDR3 has 16 amino acids. The V end lost 5 bases, the J end lost 0 bases, and 14 bases lay between the germline ends. The CDR3 DNA reads TGTGCCAGCAGTCCTCCTACAGGGAACTCTGGAAACACCATATATTTT. Residues: CASSPPTGNSGNTIYF.